This T cell receptor beta chain was identified in a study of cytomegalovirus exposure and HLA in healthy donors. Study-level findings and limits: Altogether, 164 TCR beta chains were recorded as cytomegalovirus-associated. Upon later analysis, TCR association rates were observed to vary by HLA locus, being highest for DRB1 and lowest for HLA-C.

With 60 Vbeta and 13 Jbeta primers, the PCR was carried out. Measured with immunoSEQ multiplex PCR; TCRdb has only the in-frame clones, and not every one. Among 130,000 or so clones listed, approximately 80% were seen once. On this clone: Its matching antigen is unknown.

Unmatched junction bases numbered 6, after V lost 5 bases and J lost 2 bases. CDR1 LNHNV and CDR2 YYDKDF come from the germline V gene (reference sequence). This CDR3 comprises 14 residues. The clonotype originates from a man younger than 30 in good health and CMV-seronegative. The V gene is TRBV15, the J gene TRBJ2-7; 7 bases line up with TRBD1. Sequenced material: PBMCs. CDR3 loop: CATSPGTAAYEQYF. In DNA form, the CDR3 reads TGTGCCACCAGCCCCGGGACAGCAGCCTACGAGCAGTACTTC.